This T cell receptor beta chain was observed in a study of human T cells and chemical hapten exposure. This clonotype has at least ten counts. One entry per CDR3 protein results from TCRdb running MiXCR on the RACE reads. The data show approximately 400,000 distinct CDR3 sequences, roughly 4.6% seen once. Time point described: pre-sensitization, week 0. Treatment of the sample: therapeutic diphenylcyclopropenone sensitization with weekly scalp DPC. The specimen comprised whole blood, sampled in connection with sensitization to the hapten diphenylcyclopropenone (DPC). This TCR was recovered from a woman aged 45 to 65 with alopecia areata. Some clones in this sample may be carry-over from other donors' samples.

The CDR3 region has the DNA TGTGCCAGCAGCGTAATGGGCGGCGAAGAGACCCAGTACTTC. Residues: CASSVMGGEETQYF. The V call is TRBV9, the J call TRBJ2-5; no firm D call. The CDR3 has 14 residues. V was pared by 1 base and J by 3 bases, with 10 bases between. CDR1 and CDR2 (germline): SGDLS, YYNGEE.